The sequence of this T cell receptor beta chain was determined in a study of OX40 agonist ivuxolimab in advanced cancers. The wider study: Patients were given ivuxolimab, an antibody that agonizes OX40 (CD134). Participants averaged approximately 65 years of age (range 23 to 79) and were around 85% male. The study's findings and limits: At 0.1 to 3.0 mg/kg, clonal expansion of CD4+ and CD8+ blood T cells had occurred by week 6.

Trimming cost V 6 bases and J 0 bases; bases outside gene matches: 4. This CDR3 has 15 amino acids. Germline V gene lookup returns CDR1 LNHDA and CDR2 SQIVND (reference sequence). Collection of blood occurred at baseline, at cycle 4 day 1, and at cycle 7 day 1. Points on this clone: Its antigen is unidentified.

Libraries were prepared by immunoSEQ multiplex PCR; TCRdb keeps only in-frame clonotypes and omits some of them. In the table there are tens of thousands of clones, roughly 82% of which are singletons. The chain couples TRBV19 to TRBJ2-2, with 7 bases that match TRBD2. This TCR was recovered from an adult with an advanced solid tumor such as melanoma, head and neck, liver or kidney cancer. Sample: CD4+ or CD8+ T cells sorted from blood, taken in a trial of the OX40 agonist ivuxolimab. CDR3 sequence reads: CASRSGGPNTGELFF. The CDR3 nucleotides read TGTGCCAGTAGGTCGGGAGGCCCGAACACCGGGGAGCTGTTTTTT.